This T cell receptor (beta chain) appears in the sequencing data of a study of blood T cell repertoires in COVID-19. Some clones are missing from TCRdb's copy, which holds only in-frame ones; the method was immunoSEQ multiplex PCR. The repertoire includes roughly 180,000 clones, 80% to 90% of them detected once, and roughly 8% sits in the top ten. The source material was peripheral blood. The clonotype was recovered from a man between 60 and 75 years old with acute or convalescent COVID-19.

The CDR3 DNA is TGTGCCAGCAGCGCAGGGGGCGGCACTGAAGCTTTCTTT. It translates to CASSAGGGTEAFF. The rearrangement uses TRBV9 and TRBJ1-1; 8 nucleotides match TRBD1. The CDR3 consists of 13 residues. Unmatched junction bases numbered 2, after V lost 3 bases and J lost 4 bases. Germline V gives CDR1 SGDLS, CDR2 YYNGEE.